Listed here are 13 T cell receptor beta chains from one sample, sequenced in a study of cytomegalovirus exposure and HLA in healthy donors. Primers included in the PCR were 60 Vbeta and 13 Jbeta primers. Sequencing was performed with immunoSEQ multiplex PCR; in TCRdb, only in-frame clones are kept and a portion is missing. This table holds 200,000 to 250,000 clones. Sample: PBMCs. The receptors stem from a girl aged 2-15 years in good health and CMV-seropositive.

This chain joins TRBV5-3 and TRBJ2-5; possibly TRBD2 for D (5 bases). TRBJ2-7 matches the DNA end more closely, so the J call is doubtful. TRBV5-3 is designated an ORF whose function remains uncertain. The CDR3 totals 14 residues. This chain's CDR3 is CARTPRRWPYEQYF. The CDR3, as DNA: TGTGCCAGAACCCCTAGGAGGTGGCCCTACGAGCAGTACTTC.

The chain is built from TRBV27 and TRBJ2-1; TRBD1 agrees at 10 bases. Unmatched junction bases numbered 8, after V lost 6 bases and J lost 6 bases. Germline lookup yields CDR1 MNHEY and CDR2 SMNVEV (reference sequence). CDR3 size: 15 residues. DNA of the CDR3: TGTGCCAGCAGGTCCAGACAGGGGGCGGGCAATGAGCAGTTCTTC. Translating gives CASRSRQGAGNEQFF.

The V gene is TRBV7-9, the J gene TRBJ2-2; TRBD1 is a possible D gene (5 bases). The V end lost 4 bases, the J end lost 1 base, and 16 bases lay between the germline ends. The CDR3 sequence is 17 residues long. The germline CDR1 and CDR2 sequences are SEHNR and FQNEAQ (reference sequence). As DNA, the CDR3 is TGTGCCAGCAGCTCTCTAACAGGTGGCGAGAACACCGGGGAGCTGTTTTTT. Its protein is CASSSLTGGENTGELFF.

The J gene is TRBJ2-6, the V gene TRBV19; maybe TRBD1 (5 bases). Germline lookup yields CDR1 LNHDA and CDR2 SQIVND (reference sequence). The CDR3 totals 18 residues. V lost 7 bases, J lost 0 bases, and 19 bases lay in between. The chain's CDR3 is CASTGFGVPHSGANVLTF. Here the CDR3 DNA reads TGTGCCAGTACAGGGTTTGGAGTACCGCACTCTGGGGCCAACGTCCTGACTTTC.

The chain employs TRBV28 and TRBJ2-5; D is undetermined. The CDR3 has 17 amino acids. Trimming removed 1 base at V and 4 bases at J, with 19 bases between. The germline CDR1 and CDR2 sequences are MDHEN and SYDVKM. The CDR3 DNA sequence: TGTGCCAGCAGTTTATCTGGAGAAGGCCTCCGGAGAGAGACCCAGTACTTC. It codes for CASSLSGEGLRRETQYF.

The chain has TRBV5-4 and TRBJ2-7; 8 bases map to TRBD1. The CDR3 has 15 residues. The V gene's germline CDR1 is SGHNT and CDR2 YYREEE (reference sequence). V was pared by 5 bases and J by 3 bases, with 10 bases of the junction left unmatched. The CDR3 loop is CASSSGQGLHYEQYF. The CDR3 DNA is TGTGCCAGCAGTTCCGGACAGGGCCTACACTACGAGCAGTACTTC.

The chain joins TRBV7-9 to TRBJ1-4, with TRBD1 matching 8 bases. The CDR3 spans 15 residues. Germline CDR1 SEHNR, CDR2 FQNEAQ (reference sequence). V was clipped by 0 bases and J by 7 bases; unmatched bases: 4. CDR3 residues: CASSLATGASEKLFF. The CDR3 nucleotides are TGTGCCAGCAGCTTAGCGACAGGGGCGAGTGAAAAACTGTTTTTT.

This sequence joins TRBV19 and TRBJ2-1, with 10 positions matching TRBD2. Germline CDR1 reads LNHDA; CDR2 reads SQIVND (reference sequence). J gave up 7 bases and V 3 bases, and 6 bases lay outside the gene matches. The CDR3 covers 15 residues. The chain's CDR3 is CASSMGLAGVNEQFF. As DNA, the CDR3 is TGTGCCAGTAGTATGGGGCTAGCGGGAGTAAATGAGCAGTTCTTC.

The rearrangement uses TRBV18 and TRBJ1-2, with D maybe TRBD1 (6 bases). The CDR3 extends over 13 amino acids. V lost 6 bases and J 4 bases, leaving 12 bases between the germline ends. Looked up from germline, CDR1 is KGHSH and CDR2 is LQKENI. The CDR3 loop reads CASSEDSLYGYTF. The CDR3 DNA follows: TGTGCCAGCTCCGAGGACAGCCTCTATGGCTACACCTTC.

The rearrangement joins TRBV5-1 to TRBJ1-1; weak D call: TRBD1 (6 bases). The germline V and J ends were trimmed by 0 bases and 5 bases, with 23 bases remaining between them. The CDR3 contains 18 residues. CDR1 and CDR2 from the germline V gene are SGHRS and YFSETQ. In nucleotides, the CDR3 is TGCGCCAGCAGCTTGGAGCCCCTTCCGGCGGGGGCTGGGACTGAAGCTTTCTTT. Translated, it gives CASSLEPLPAGAGTEAFF.

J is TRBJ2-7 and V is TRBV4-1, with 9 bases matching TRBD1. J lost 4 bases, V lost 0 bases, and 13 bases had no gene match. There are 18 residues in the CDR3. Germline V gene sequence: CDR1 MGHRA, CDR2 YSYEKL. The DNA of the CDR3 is TGCGCCAGCAGCCAAGACTCCGGGACAGGGACTTACGCTTACGAGCAGTACTTC. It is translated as CASSQDSGTGTYAYEQYF.

In DNA, the CDR3 is TGTGCCAGCAGTGCCGGACTAGCGTTGAGCTCCTACAATGAGCAGTTCTTC. It yields the protein CASSAGLALSSYNEQFF. The chain joins TRBV25-1 to TRBJ2-1, with 9 bases that match TRBD2. Germline lookup yields CDR1 MGHDK and CDR2 SYGVNS. V lost 4 bases to trimming and J lost 0 bases; unmatched junction nucleotides: 7. This CDR3 comprises 17 residues.

CDR3 amino acids: CASRETGTGTRNQPQHF. CDR3 DNA sequence: TGTGCCAGTAGGGAAACCGGGACAGGGACCCGCAATCAGCCCCAGCATTTT. The chain recombines TRBV19 with TRBJ1-5; 9 positions match TRBD1. Trimming at V came to 6 bases and at J to 2 bases, leaving 11 bases not matched to a gene. The CDR3 spans 17 residues. In germline, CDR1 is LNHDA, CDR2 SQIVND (reference sequence).